This T cell receptor beta chain was recovered during a study of identical twins. TCRdb fed the 5' RACE reads into MiXCR, producing one record per CDR3 protein. There are a few hundred thousand distinct CDR3 sequences in the sample; about 10% occur only once, and 9% to 10% lies in the top ten. Germline V gene data show CDR1 as SGHAT and CDR2 as FQNNGV. The ends were cut back, 0 bases at V and 1 base at J, with 16 bases in the middle. This CDR3 comprises 17 residues. In this sample, this clonotype turned up a few times. This sequence was found in a man between 45 and 60 years old in good health. Sample: memory T cells sorted from blood. The chain employs TRBV11-2 and TRBJ2-7; maybe TRBD2 (5 bases). CDR3: CASSLDNLLRRSYEQYF. The CDR3 coding sequence is TGTGCCAGCAGCTTAGATAATTTGCTCCGGAGGTCCTACGAGCAGTACTTC.